The clone carrying this T cell receptor (beta chain) turned up a few times. The antigen is unknown. This specimen comes from a study of metastatic and nonmetastatic thyroid tumors. Study-wide context: The authors compared repertoires across blood and tumor or nodule tissue from malignant and benign thyroid patients. Study-wide points: Malignant thyroid tumors reportedly exceeded benign nodules significantly in TCR beta diversity, with the difference appearing in blood and tumor.

Among the patients, none had received any treatment before thyroid surgery. TCRdb re-analyzed the PCR reads using MiXCR. The table has around 29,000 clones, less than 30% seen once; the top ten hold more than 12%. The CDR3 consists of 15 residues. J was trimmed by 2 bases and V by 6 bases; bases with no gene match: 4. Germline V lookup: CDR1 MNHNS, CDR2 SASEGT. The chain uses TRBV6-1 and TRBJ1-3, with TRBD1 identical over 10 bases. The TCR sequence derives from a female donor with papillary thyroid cancer or a benign thyroid nodule (not recorded which). Some clones in this sample may be carry-over from other donors' samples. The sample consisted of blood. The CDR3 is CASRRGTGAGNTIYF. The CDR3 DNA reads TGTGCCAGCAGGCGGGGGACAGGGGCTGGAAACACCATATATTTT.